This TCR beta chain was recorded in a study of cytomegalovirus exposure and HLA in healthy donors. Study conclusions and caveats: A later analysis reportedly identified an Asian-associated ancestry cluster as carrying fewer N-insertions than the roughly 600-donor mean. Later work found that TCR association rates differed between HLA loci; DRB1 had the most and HLA-C the fewest.

Researchers ran the PCR with 60 Vbeta and 13 Jbeta primers. Study processing details: An analysis that came later counted some 81 million unique TCR beta chains, roughly 11 million shared. The repertoire was sequenced with immunoSEQ multiplex PCR; TCRdb's copy has only in-frame clones and lacks some. The DNA was the basis for D and trimming; V, J and clone size are from that table. The table has 100,000 to 150,000 clones, roughly 77% seen once; the top ten hold about 1%. This clone has only one observation. Its antigen is not known. CDR1 and CDR2 (germline): LGHNA, YNFKEQ. This CDR3 has 17 residues. Germline trimming cut 0 bases from V and 2 bases from J; bases unmatched to any gene: 7.

This TCR derives from a woman in her thirties in good health and CMV-seronegative. Source material: PBMCs. The V call is TRBV4-2, the J call TRBJ1-3; 7 bases line up with TRBD1. The CDR3 loop is CASSQDQGQSTGNTIYF. For the CDR3, the DNA is TGTGCCAGCAGCCAAGATCAGGGACAGTCGACTGGAAACACCATATATTTT.